A selection of T cell receptor beta chains follows, all from one sample in a study of CD8+CD57+ T cells in acquired aplastic anemia. TCRdb recomputed calls from the reads with MiXCR, one row per CDR3 protein. The sample records 250,000 to 300,000 distinct CDR3 sequences, approximately 57% being singletons. The sequencing sample was made of sorted CD4+, CD8+, or CD8+CD57+ T cells (not recorded which) from PBMCs. The receptor set was obtained from a human donor with severe aplastic anemia or a healthy control (not recorded which). Both conserved end residues are part of each CDR3. D genes are given only for firm matches. Expanded clones get a size class; other rows say once, few or many, or leave the size out.

NA,NA,TRBJ2-5,TRBV9,CASSPTGLPEKETQYF,TGTGCCAGCAGCCCGACGGGACTCCCCGAAAAGGAGACCCAGTACTTC
few,NA,TRBJ2-3,TRBV20-1,CSAPLESSTDTQYF,TGCAGTGCTCCGTTGGAGTCTAGCACAGATACGCAGTATTTT
NA,TRBD2,TRBJ2-5,TRBV25-1,CASSSPEPLAGQETQYF,TGTGCCAGCAGCTCCCCAGAGCCACTAGCGGGCCAAGAGACCCAGTACTTC
once,NA,TRBJ2-3,TRBV5-1,CASSPDVPSSDTDTQYF,TGCGCCAGCAGCCCCGATGTTCCCAGCTCAGATACAGATACGCAGTATTTT
many,TRBD1,TRBJ2-3,TRBV12-3/TRBV12-4,CASSLSGTGVLTQYF,TGTGCCAGCAGTTTATCCGGGACAGGGGTCTTAACGCAGTATTTT
few,NA,TRBJ2-3,TRBV12-3/TRBV12-4,CASSLQGTDTQYF,TGTGCCAGCAGTTTACAGGGAACAGATACGCAGTATTTT
NA,TRBD1,TRBJ2-1,TRBV20-1,CSAINKQGVSYNEQFF,TGCAGTGCTATCAACAAACAGGGGGTGTCCTATAATGAGCAGTTCTTC
many,NA,TRBJ1-1,TRBV3-1,CASSQEQGLWEAFF,TGTGCCAGCAGCCAAGAGCAGGGACTTTGGGAAGCTTTCTTT
NA,NA,TRBJ2-2,TRBV5-4,CASSFPTNTGELFF,TGTGCCAGCAGCTTTCCCACGAACACCGGGGAGCTGTTTTTT
few,TRBD1,TRBJ2-1,TRBV29-1,CSVEDRDRGRHNEQFF,TGCAGCGTTGAAGATCGGGACAGGGGGAGACACAATGAGCAGTTCTTC
NA,TRBD1,TRBJ2-7,TRBV3-1,CASSPTGTAANEQYF,TGTGCCAGCAGCCCAACCGGGACAGCGGCCAACGAGCAGTACTTC
NA,TRBD2,TRBJ2-1,TRBV7-9,CASSPKLTSGRTYNEQFF,TGTGCCAGCAGCCCGAAGTTGACTAGCGGGAGGACCTACAATGAGCAGTTCTTC
NA,NA,TRBJ1-4,TRBV4-2,CASSQAQGATTNEKLFF,TGTGCCAGCAGCCAAGCGCAGGGCGCGACAACTAATGAAAAACTGTTTTTT
NA,NA,TRBJ1-1,TRBV12-3/TRBV12-4,CASSFAGGEAFF,TGTGCCAGCAGTTTCGCGGGAGGGGAAGCTTTCTTT
many,NA,TRBJ1-1,TRBV7-9,CASSRAGTVNTEAFF,TGTGCCAGCAGTCGCGCCGGGACCGTGAACACTGAAGCTTTCTTT
few,TRBD2,TRBJ2-7,TRBV20-1,CSATQGIAGGTYEQYF,TGCAGTGCTACCCAAGGTATAGCGGGGGGAACCTACGAGCAGTACTTC
NA,NA,TRBJ1-1,TRBV19,CASRPDTGGGTEAFF,TGTGCCAGTAGACCGGACACCGGAGGTGGAACTGAAGCTTTCTTT
many,TRBD2,TRBJ2-7,TRBV20-1,CSARDLGSGGAREQYF,TGCAGTGCTAGAGATCTCGGGAGCGGGGGGGCACGGGAGCAGTACTTC
NA,NA,TRBJ1-1,TRBV7-8,CASSLRGENTEAFF,TGTGCCAGCAGCTTAAGGGGCGAGAACACTGAAGCTTTCTTT
NA,NA,TRBJ2-7,TRBV25-1,CASSESEGREQYF,TGTGCCAGCAGTGAATCTGAGGGCCGTGAGCAGTACTTC
NA,TRBD1,TRBJ1-2,TRBV19,CASSKDRYDGYTF,TGTGCCAGTAGTAAGGACAGGTATGATGGCTACACCTTC
NA,NA,TRBJ1-1,TRBV7-9,CASSLPRDLPIHTEAFF,TGTGCCAGCAGCTTACCCAGGGATCTCCCTATTCACACTGAAGCTTTCTTT
many,TRBD1,TRBJ1-5,TRBV19,CASSTQGNGNQPQHF,TGTGCCAGTAGTACACAGGGGAATGGCAATCAGCCCCAGCATTTT
NA,NA,TRBJ1-1,TRBV28,CASSLVVTEAFF,TGTGCCAGCAGTTTAGTAGTGACGGAAGCTTTCTTT
many,NA,TRBJ1-4,TRBV7-7,CASSEGSGVYEKLFF,TGTGCTAGCAGCGAAGGATCGGGGGTTTATGAAAAACTGTTTTTT
once,NA,TRBJ2-5,TRBV6-4,CASSPVETQYF,TGTGCCAGCAGTCCAGTCGAGACCCAGTACTTC
many,TRBD1,TRBJ1-6,TRBV6-4,CASSKDRANSPLHF,TGTGCCAGCAGTAAGGACAGGGCCAATTCACCCCTCCACTTT
NA,NA,TRBJ2-1,TRBV5-1,CASSLRGEGLSYNEQFF,TGCGCCAGCAGCTTAAGGGGGGAGGGGCTCTCCTACAATGAGCAGTTCTTC
many,NA,TRBJ1-2,TRBV5-4,CASNLGGALGYTF,TGTGCCAGCAATTTGGGGGGGGCTCTTGGCTACACCTTC
NA,NA,TRBJ2-1,TRBV7-9,CASSYTQGEQFF,TGTGCCAGCAGCTATACACAGGGAGAGCAGTTCTTC
NA,NA,TRBJ1-1,TRBV19,CASSKQGTGNTEAFF,TGTGCCAGTAGTAAGCAGGGGACGGGGAACACTGAAGCTTTCTTT
few,TRBD1,TRBJ2-3,TRBV6-2/TRBV6-3,CASSSQTGSGDTQYF,TGTGCCAGCAGTTCCCAGACAGGGTCCGGCGATACGCAGTATTTT
NA,TRBD1,TRBJ2-7,TRBV9,CASSSETGGNEQYF,TGTGCCAGCAGCTCCGAGACAGGGGGCAACGAGCAGTACTTC
NA,NA,TRBJ1-1,TRBV29-1,CSVASAGNTEAFF,TGCAGCGTTGCTTCGGCAGGGAACACTGAAGCTTTCTTT
many,NA,TRBJ1-2,TRBV24-1,CATSGKGGYGYTF,TGTGCCACCAGTGGGAAGGGCGGCTATGGCTACACCTTC